The 10 T cell receptor beta chains presented below share a single source sample, sequenced in a study of cytotoxic CD8 clonotypes in ibrutinib-treated CLL. Assay used: immunoSEQ multiplex PCR; TCRdb lists only in-frame clones, some missing. The sample lists about 160,000 clones, roughly 86% occurring once. The specimen was PBMCs, collected after 12 months of ibrutinib treatment. The receptors shown here come from a human donor with chronic lymphocytic leukemia.

This chain joins TRBV5-1 and TRBJ1-2; no firm D call. V lost 1 base and J lost 0, with 7 bases in between. The CDR3 covers 14 residues. In germline, CDR1 is SGHRS, CDR2 YFSETQ. The CDR3: CASSLREANYGYTF. In nucleotides, the CDR3 is TGCGCCAGCAGCTTGCGGGAAGCTAACTATGGCTACACCTTC. The full variable domain, rest sourced from reference TRBV5-1 and TRBJ1-2, is KAGVTQTPRYLIKTRGQQVTLSCSPISGHRSVSWYQQTPGQGLQFLFEYFSETQRNKGNFPGRFSGRQFSNSRSEMNVSTLELGDSALYLCASSLREANYGYTFGSGTRLTVV.

This chain links TRBV6-1 with TRBJ1-4, with D maybe TRBD1 (5 bases). The CDR3 consists of 15 residues. Deletions cut 6 bases from V and 0 bases from J, with 11 bases between. The germline V gene encodes CDR1 MNHNS and CDR2 SASEGT. This CDR3 is CASRGGSTTNEKLFF. The CDR3 DNA reads as TGTGCCAGCAGGGGGGGATCGACAACTAATGAAAAACTGTTTTTT.

The chain carries TRBV9 and TRBJ2-7; a possible D gene is TRBD1 (7 bases). Germline lookup yields CDR1 SGDLS and CDR2 YYNGEE. The CDR3 sequence is 17 residues long. Trimming took 0 bases from V and 0 from J, leaving 16 bases between them. The CDR3 loop is CASSVGGGTASSYEQYF. The CDR3 nucleotides are TGTGCCAGCAGCGTAGGGGGCGGGACAGCGAGCTCCTACGAGCAGTACTTC.

The chain carries TRBV27 and TRBJ2-2; 8 positions match TRBD1. V was clipped by 5 bases and J by 4 bases; unmatched bases: 6. The CDR3 extends over 15 amino acids. The germline V gene has CDR1 MNHEY and CDR2 SMNVEV (reference sequence). The CDR3 spells CASSRTGLITGELFF. CDR3 DNA: TGTGCCAGCAGTCGGACAGGGCTAATCACCGGGGAGCTGTTTTTT.

In nucleotides, the CDR3 is TGCGCCAGCAGCGAACAGGGGTCTGACACCGGGGAGCTGTTTTTT. Protein sequence: CASSEQGSDTGELFF. J is TRBJ2-2 and V is TRBV10-1; 7 bases fit TRBD1. This CDR3 comprises 15 residues. V gave up 6 bases and J gave up 3 bases; unmatched junction bases: 7. Germline V gene data show CDR1 as WNHNN and CDR2 as SYGVQD (reference sequence).

The gene calls are TRBV9 and TRBJ2-2; D is unresolved. The germline CDR1 and CDR2 sequences are SGDLS and YYNGEE. The length of the CDR3 is 15 residues. Trimming pared 3 bases from V and 3 bases from J, leaving 12 bases between. The CDR3 loop reads CASSAPSRYTGELFF. The DNA for the CDR3 is TGTGCCAGCAGCGCCCCGTCCCGCTACACCGGGGAGCTGTTTTTT.

This clone was observed a handful of times. The chain has TRBV5-8 and TRBJ2-1; the D is unclear. The CDR3 runs to 14 residues. CDR1 and CDR2 from the germline V gene are SGHTS and YDEGEE. V was trimmed by 3 bases and J by 0 bases, leaving 7 bases between them. CDR3 coding DNA: TGTGCCAGCAGCTGGTGGAGCTCCTACAATGAGCAGTTCTTC. Translating gives CASSWWSSYNEQFF.

The chain carries TRBV19 and TRBJ2-7; D gene uncertain. The CDR3 covers 12 residues. Trimming took off 2 bases at V and 4 bases at J, with 6 bases between the two ends. The germline CDR1 and CDR2 sequences are LNHDA and SQIVND (reference sequence). CDR3 sequence reads: CASSISGYEQYF. The CDR3 nucleotides are TGTGCCAGTAGTATAAGTGGTTACGAGCAGTACTTC.

The chain joins TRBV5-1 to TRBJ2-5, with D uncertain. Trimming shortened V by 0 bases and J by 0 bases, and 6 bases separated the two germline ends. The CDR3 runs 14 residues. Germline values: CDR1 SGHRS, CDR2 YFSETQ. This CDR3 reads CASSLGAHQETQYF. In nucleotides, the CDR3 is TGCGCCAGCAGCTTGGGGGCGCACCAAGAGACCCAGTACTTC.

The chain links TRBV5-1 to TRBJ2-1; maybe TRBD1 (5 bases). The CDR3 consists of 14 residues. Trimming pared 0 bases from V and 1 base from J, leaving 5 bases between. Germline assignment: CDR1 SGHRS and CDR2 YFSETQ. CDR3 residues: CASSLAGSYNEQFF. The CDR3 nucleotides read TGCGCCAGCAGCTTGGCAGGGTCCTACAATGAGCAGTTCTTC.